The clone carrying this T cell receptor (beta chain) appeared a few times. This record belongs to a study of T cells of healthy individuals. TCRdb reprocessed the 5' RACE reads with MiXCR, giving one entry per CDR3 protein. The table includes about 60,000 distinct CDR3 sequences, around 15% detected once. The sequence was collected from a human donor in good health.

CDR3 protein: CSARDMTPSTYEQYF. The CDR3 DNA is TGCAGTGCTAGAGATATGACTCCAAGTACCTACGAGCAGTACTTC. The V gene is TRBV20-1, the J gene TRBJ2-7, with D unresolved. The CDR3 covers 15 residues. Germline V gene lookup returns CDR1 DFQATT and CDR2 SNEGSKA (reference sequence). Trimming cost V 0 bases and J 2 bases, with 14 bases left between them.